Only one count was recorded for the clone carrying this TCR beta chain. The assay was immunoSEQ multiplex PCR, and TCRdb's table has in-frame clones only and misses some. The repertoire holds over a hundred clones, with approximately 85% as singletons. These data come from a study of primary melanoma T cells and metastatic recurrence. Trimming cost V 4 bases and J 6 bases; bases outside gene matches: 8. The CDR3 totals 15 residues. The V gene's germline CDR1 is SGHDN and CDR2 FVKESK. Sequenced material: melanoma tumor tissue. The sequence was collected from a human donor with melanoma. V usage is TRBV14 and J usage is TRBJ2-1; 8 bases agree with TRBD1. The CDR3 here is CASSLRTGRINEQFF. The CDR3 DNA reads TGTGCCAGCAGCCTAAGGACAGGGAGAATCAATGAGCAGTTCTTC.